This T cell receptor beta chain was captured in a study of blood T cell repertoires in COVID-19. Study summary: Samples representing acute and convalescent COVID-19 were sourced from the United States, Italy and Spain. PBMCs, B-cell-depleted T cells, or T cells were the source of the cDNA or gDNA that made up the material.

Looked up from germline, CDR1 is SQVTM and CDR2 is ANQGSEA. This CDR3 comprises 12 residues. Unmatched junction bases numbered 4, after V lost 8 bases and J lost 2 bases. Methods used by the authors: Amplified reference gene primers provided the basis for estimating nucleated cell counts. Profiling relied on immunoSEQ multiplex PCR, and the TCRdb table lists in-frame clones only, not all of them. The V and J calls and clone size are taken from that table; D and trimming were inferred from the DNA. The sample consists of 70,000 to 80,000 clones, 86% of them appearing once. Material: peripheral blood. This clonotype was obtained from an elderly man in a cohort sampled during active COVID-19. This chain links TRBV29-1 with TRBJ1-2; 8 bases match TRBD1. The CDR3 protein is CSTRTGNYGYTF. CDR3 nucleotide sequence: TGCAGCACGCGGACAGGGAACTATGGCTACACCTTC.